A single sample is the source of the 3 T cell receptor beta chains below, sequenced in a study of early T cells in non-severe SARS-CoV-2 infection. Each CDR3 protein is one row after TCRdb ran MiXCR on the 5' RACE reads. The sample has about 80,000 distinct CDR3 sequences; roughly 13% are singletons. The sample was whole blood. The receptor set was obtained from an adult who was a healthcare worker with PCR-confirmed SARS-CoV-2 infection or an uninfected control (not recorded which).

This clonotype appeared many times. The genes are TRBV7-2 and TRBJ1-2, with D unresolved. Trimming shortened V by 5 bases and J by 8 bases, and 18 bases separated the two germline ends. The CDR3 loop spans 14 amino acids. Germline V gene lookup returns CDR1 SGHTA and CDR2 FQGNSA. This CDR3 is CASSPNGQTGGYTF. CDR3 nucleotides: TGTGCCAGCAGCCCCAACGGTCAAACGGGCGGCTACACCTTC.

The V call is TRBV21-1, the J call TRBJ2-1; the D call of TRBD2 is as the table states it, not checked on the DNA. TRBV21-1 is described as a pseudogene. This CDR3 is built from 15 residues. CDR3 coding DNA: TGTGCCAGCAGCAAAGCGGGACTAACCTACAATGAGCAGTTCTTC. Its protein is CASSKAGLTYNEQFF.

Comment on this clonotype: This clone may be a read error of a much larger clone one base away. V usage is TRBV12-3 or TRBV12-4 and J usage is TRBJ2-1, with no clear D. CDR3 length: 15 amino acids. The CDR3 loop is CASRRRLSSYNEQLF. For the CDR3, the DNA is TGTGCCAGCAGACGGAGATTAAGCTCCTACAATGAGCAGCTCTTC.